The 24 T cell receptor beta chains given below trace back to one sample, sequenced in a study of identical twins. One entry per CDR3 protein results from TCRdb running MiXCR on the 5' RACE reads. The profile covers hundreds of thousands of distinct CDR3 sequences, with 8.6% appearing a single time and 0.75% to 1% taken by the ten largest. The data also belong to a second study, concerning yellow fever vaccine responses in identical twins.

Material for sequencing was PBMCs. These receptor sequences come from a young woman in good health.

The chain uses TRBV12-3 or TRBV12-4 and TRBJ2-5, with D perhaps TRBD2 (6 bases). V shed 8 bases and J shed 6 bases, with 22 bases lying between them. This CDR3 is 15 amino acids long. In DNA, the CDR3 is TGTGCCAGCCTCTCTGGGCTTTCGGGAGCAAAGACCCAGTACTTC. The encoded protein is CASLSGLSGAKTQYF.

The chain combines TRBV5-1 with TRBJ2-2; 10 positions agree with TRBD2. The J segment lost 0 bases and the V segment lost 7 bases, leaving 9 bases of the junction unmatched. The CDR3 has 17 amino acids. CDR1 is SGHRS and CDR2 is YFSETQ in the germline V gene. The CDR3 protein is CASGASGGRANTGELFF. CDR3 DNA: TGCGCCAGCGGAGCTAGCGGGGGACGAGCGAACACCGGGGAGCTGTTTTTT.

V gene TRBV20-1 combines with J gene TRBJ2-4; D is possibly TRBD1 (6 bases). The germline gives CDR1 DFQATT, CDR2 SNEGSKA (reference sequence). Trimming shortened V by 3 bases and J by 0 bases, and 12 bases separated the two germline ends. The CDR3 runs to 15 residues. The CDR3 nucleotides are TGCAGTGCTAGTAAGGGGGTAGGAGCCAAAAACATTCAGTACTTC. It is translated as CSASKGVGAKNIQYF.

V and J are TRBV4-1 and TRBJ1-2; weak D call: TRBD1 (5 bases). The germline gives CDR1 MGHRA, CDR2 YSYEKL. V was pared by 1 base and J by 9 bases, with 18 bases between. The CDR3 runs 15 residues. The DNA for the CDR3 is TGCGCCAGCAGCCAAGTCTTGGGCAGGGACGGGAGCTACACCTTC. Translated: CASSQVLGRDGSYTF.

This clonotype was detected only a few times. One end of the junction is discordant with germline, which a read error may explain. J is TRBJ2-1 and V is TRBV6-1; the match to TRBD2 covers 8 bases. CDR1 is MNHNS and CDR2 is SASEGT in the germline V gene. This CDR3 region has 15 residues. CDR3 sequence: CASRRPIAGYTEQFF. CDR3 DNA: TGTGCCAGCAGGCGACCCATAGCGGGGTACACTGAGCAGTTCTTC.

This clonotype was seen repeatedly, ten times or more. The genes are TRBV7-2 and TRBJ2-1; 9 positions agree with TRBD2. The germline V gene has CDR1 SGHTA and CDR2 FQGNSA. V lost 4 bases, J lost 7 bases, and 14 bases stayed unmatched. CDR3 length: 17 residues. CDR3 sequence (DNA): TGTGCCAGCAGCTCCCCCCGGCAGCGGGAGGCTCGGAATGAGCAGTTCTTC. Its protein is CASSSPRQREARNEQFF.

This clonotype was recorded at least ten times. This chain uses TRBV20-1 with TRBJ2-2, with 10 nucleotides matching TRBD2. The ends lost 3 bases at V and 6 bases at J; junction bases unmatched: 7. CDR1 and CDR2 from the germline V gene are DFQATT and SNEGSKA (reference sequence). The CDR3 is 15 residues long. This CDR3 reads CSASPPTSGPGELFF. The CDR3 DNA reads TGCAGTGCTAGCCCTCCGACTAGCGGGCCCGGGGAGCTGTTTTTT.

This sequence joins TRBV5-1 and TRBJ1-2; TRBD1 aligns across 12 bases. The CDR3 is made up of 17 amino acids. The J segment lost 4 bases and the V segment lost 4 bases, leaving 11 bases of the junction unmatched. Germline V CDR1 and CDR2: SGHRS, YFSETQ. The CDR3 coding sequence is TGCGCCAGCAGCACCGGGACAGGGGGCCCCCCTCCCTATGGCTACACCTTC. This gives the protein CASSTGTGGPPPYGYTF.

The genes are TRBV7-3 and TRBJ2-3; TRBD1 matches 12 bases. The CDR3 totals 17 residues. The V gene end was trimmed by 2 bases and the J gene end by 0 bases; junction bases not matched to a gene: 3. CDR1 SGHTA and CDR2 FQGTGA come from the germline V gene. DNA for the CDR3: TGTGCCAGCAGCTTAGTAGGGACAGGGGGCAGCACAGATACGCAGTATTTT. Translating gives CASSLVGTGGSTDTQYF.

This sequence joins TRBV29-1 and TRBJ2-1; 8 bases line up with TRBD1. The CDR3 is 12 residues long. V lost 3 bases, J lost 8 bases, and 3 bases stayed unmatched. The germline gives CDR1 SQVTM, CDR2 ANQGSEA. Written as DNA, the CDR3 is TGCAGCGTTGACAGGACAGGGTATGAGCAGTTCTTC. It codes for CSVDRTGYEQFF.

This clonotype has a count of ten or more. The V call is TRBV3-1, the J call TRBJ1-6; D unresolved. Trimming took off 0 bases at V and 7 bases at J, with 7 bases between the two ends. The germline V gene encodes CDR1 LGHDT and CDR2 YNNKEL (reference sequence). This CDR3 is 14 amino acids long. As DNA, the CDR3 is TGTGCCAGCAGCCAAGATGGGTTCAATTCACCCCTCCACTTT. Amino acids: CASSQDGFNSPLHF.

The rearrangement uses TRBV7-2 and TRBJ2-1, with no clear D. Trimming removed 3 bases at V and 2 bases at J, with 14 bases between. The CDR3 extends over 16 amino acids. The V gene's germline CDR1 is SGHTA and CDR2 FQGNSA. CDR3 sequence (DNA): TGTGCCAGCAGCTTTCCGGTCGGCATCGCCTACAATGAGCAGTTCTTC. Residues: CASSFPVGIAYNEQFF.

V is TRBV7-2 and J is TRBJ2-3; a possible D gene is TRBD2 (5 bases). CDR1 is SGHTA and CDR2 is FQGNSA in the germline V gene. The ends were cut back, 5 bases at V and 2 bases at J, with 14 bases in the middle. The CDR3 is 15 residues long. The CDR3: CASSLGAAFTDTQYF. The CDR3 DNA follows: TGTGCCAGCAGCCTAGGAGCGGCCTTCACAGATACGCAGTATTTT.

This sequence joins TRBV29-1 and TRBJ1-1; D is perhaps TRBD1 (5 bases). This CDR3 spans 11 amino acids. The V gene's germline CDR1 is SQVTM and CDR2 ANQGSEA. Trimming took 5 bases from V and 5 from J, leaving 9 bases between them. DNA of the CDR3: TGCAGCGTTACTAAGGGGACTGAAGCTTTCTTT. Residues: CSVTKGTEAFF. Full variable domain (rest looked up from reference TRBV29-1 and TRBJ1-1): SAVISQKPSRDICQRGTSLTIQCQVDSQVTMMFWYRQQPGQSLTLIATANQGSEATYESGFVIDKFPISRPNLTFSTLTVSNMSPEDSSIYLCSVTKGTEAFFGQGTRLTVV.

The chain joins TRBV6-4 to TRBJ2-3, with D uncertain. The V end lost 8 bases, the J end lost 4 bases, and 16 bases lay between the germline ends. CDR3 size: 14 residues. Per germline, CDR1 MRHNA and CDR2 SNTAGT. The CDR3 DNA sequence: TGTGCCAGCTCTCCAACGGCAGATGCAGATACGCAGTATTTT. Translation gives CASSPTADADTQYF.

This clonotype has only a few counts. This chain connects TRBV15 to TRBJ1-5, with D possibly being TRBD1 (6 bases). CDR3 size: 14 residues. CDR1 LNHNV and CDR2 YYDKDF come from the germline V gene (reference sequence). With 3 bases removed from V and 7 bases from J, the gap between germline ends came to 13 bases. As DNA, the CDR3 is TGTGCCACCAGCAGGACCCGACAGGAACAGCCCCAGCATTTT. It yields the protein CATSRTRQEQPQHF.

This clonotype was counted only a few times. The rearrangement joins TRBV20-1 to TRBJ2-7; no firm D call. With 6 bases removed from V and 3 bases from J, the gap between germline ends came to 9 bases. The CDR3 totals 11 residues. The germline gives CDR1 DFQATT, CDR2 SNEGSKA (reference sequence). In DNA form, the CDR3 reads TGCAGTGCAAAAGTAGTCTACGAGCAGTACTTC. Translated: CSAKVVYEQYF.

Comments on this clonotype: This may come from a read error, since a much larger clone is one base off. V is TRBV5-1 and J is TRBJ2-1; TRBD2 is a possible D gene (6 bases). CDR3 length: 15 residues. The germline V gene encodes CDR1 SGHRS and CDR2 YFSETQ. The CDR3 sequence: CASSLSSVPYNEQIF. CDR3 nucleotide sequence: TGCGCCAGCAGCCTCTCTAGCGTTCCCTACAATGAGCAGATCTTC.

This clonotype was seen more than once but under ten times. The genes are TRBV20-1 and TRBJ1-5; D not resolved. Germline V gene data show CDR1 as DFQATT and CDR2 as SNEGSKA (reference sequence). V dropped 7 bases and J dropped 5 bases, with 24 bases sitting between them. The CDR3 consists of 16 residues. The CDR3 reads CSGRVLFNLRYQPQHF. In DNA form, the CDR3 reads TGCAGTGGTAGGGTCCTTTTTAACTTACGCTATCAGCCCCAGCATTTT.

The chain joins TRBV3-1 to TRBJ2-7; D is uncertain. The ends were cut back, 4 bases at V and 6 bases at J, with 13 bases in the middle. The V gene's germline CDR1 is LGHDT and CDR2 YNNKEL (reference sequence). This CDR3 spans 13 amino acids. The CDR3 nucleotides are TGTGCCAGCAGCCCCACGGGTCTCTTCGAGCAGTACTTC. Protein: CASSPTGLFEQYF.

The sample holds a few counts of this clonotype. The chain uses TRBV25-1 and TRBJ2-1; 10 bases are shared with TRBD1. CDR1 MGHDK and CDR2 SYGVNS come from the germline V gene. CDR3 size: 15 residues. Trimming took 11 bases from V and 3 from J; bases not matched to a gene: 10. The CDR3 is CAGFTRDRGYNEQFF. As DNA, the CDR3 is TGTGCCGGATTCACCCGGGACAGGGGCTACAATGAGCAGTTCTTC.

This clonotype showed up many times. This chain connects TRBV24-1 to TRBJ2-7, with D perhaps given as TRBD1 or TRBD2 (5 bases each). V was shortened by 4 bases and J by 0 bases, with 15 bases between the two germline ends. The CDR3 is made up of 16 amino acids. From germline, CDR1 is KGHDR and CDR2 SFDVKD. CDR3 sequence: CATSDRTRDGSYEQYF. CDR3 coding DNA: TGTGCCACCAGTGACCGTACAAGGGACGGCTCCTACGAGCAGTACTTC.

This clonotype was picked up a small number of times. This sequence joins TRBV6-1 and TRBJ2-6, with 7 positions matching TRBD1. Trimming took 5 bases from V and 0 from J; bases not matched to a gene: 13. This CDR3 has 19 amino acids. CDR1 is MNHNS, CDR2 SASEGT, per germline. This CDR3 reads CASSTPWDRQRSGANVLTF. CDR3 DNA: TGTGCCAGCAGTACACCGTGGGACAGACAACGCTCTGGGGCCAACGTCCTGACTTTC.

The V and J genes are TRBV20-1 and TRBJ2-2; a possible D gene is TRBD2 (6 bases). The CDR3 is 14 amino acids. Trimming pared 5 bases from V and 1 base from J, leaving 11 bases between. CDR1 is DFQATT, CDR2 SNEGSKA, per germline (reference sequence). The CDR3 protein is CSALLGGNTGELFF. In DNA form, the CDR3 reads TGCAGTGCTCTTCTCGGGGGGAACACCGGGGAGCTGTTTTTT.